This T cell receptor beta chain was sequenced during a study of regulatory T cells in long-lasting Graves disease. General study points: Persistent-disease Graves' patients showed less TCR diversity than new cases. Rather than thyroid tissue, only peripheral blood underwent study. In persistent patients, shared public clonotypes (under 3,000) outnumbered those in new patients (around 1,000).

Time point defined: persistent/refractory GD, antithyroid drugs over 5 years with positive TRAb. PBMC-extracted RNA yielded the TCR library. American Thyroid Association guidelines were used to diagnose Graves' disease. CDR3-region Arm-PCR and iRepertoire HTBI primers produced the TCR beta libraries. From the multiplex PCR reads, TCRdb called clonotypes with MiXCR, one entry per CDR3 protein. Among 500,000 to 700,000 distinct CDR3 sequences, 25% to 30% were seen once, and the ten largest hold roughly 46%. The CDR3 has 15 amino acids. The V gene lost 2 bases and the J gene lost 2 bases, with 12 bases spanning the gap. The V gene's germline CDR1 is LNHDA and CDR2 SQIVND (reference sequence). This clonotype showed up just a few times. Its target is not known.

This receptor was taken from a female donor with Graves disease. V is TRBV19 and J is TRBJ1-1, with a possible D match to TRBD1 (5 bases). Source: peripheral blood mononuclear cells (PBMCs), taken when the disease was refractory, from a patient treated with antithyroid drugs. The CDR3 coding sequence is TGTGCCAGTAGTATAACCAGGGCGGGCAACACTGAAGCTTTCTTT. Its translation: CASSITRAGNTEAFF.